This entry is about one T cell receptor (beta chain). Its cognate antigen is unknown. This entry is derived from a study of T cell responses to AZD1222 COVID-19 vaccine. Study-level points and caveats: Among the donors, most were white British and more were female, and clonal diversity was possibly underestimated. Dominant CD4 TCR responses targeted spike regions 160-218 and 743-854. Reportedly, close to half of spike-specific TCRs are directed against unmutated variant regions.

Trimming took off 5 bases at V and 6 bases at J, with 16 bases between the two ends. This CDR3 is built from 14 residues. CDR1 SEHNR and CDR2 FQNEAQ come from the germline V gene (reference sequence). TCRdb keeps only in-frame clones here, not all; method: immunoSEQ multiplex PCR. The sample contains roughly 150,000 clones, approximately 90% of which appear only once. V and J are TRBV7-9 and TRBJ1-2; no clear D. The origin of this receptor is an adult in good health. Sequenced here: peripheral blood, sampled on day 0 of AZD1222 vaccination. Here the CDR3 reads CASSLLGPDDGYTF. The CDR3 DNA follows: TGTGCCAGCAGCCTACTAGGGCCCGATGATGGCTACACCTTC.